This passage covers 4 T cell receptor beta chains from one sample sequenced in a study of T cell repertoires in aging, cancer and after chemotherapy (dated by TCRdb to between 2018 and 2020). TCR beta rearrangements were amplified from genomic DNA isolated from peripheral blood, not from sorted cells or RNA. Reads for this sample came from an Illumina MiSeq. Using a mixed TRB-A/B primer pool, multiplex touch-down PCR amplified rearranged TRB sequences covering the V, D and J segments. The public reads were reprocessed in TCRdb via fastp at Q25 and MiXCR, keeping in-frame beta chains. Merged by CDR3 protein, the rows form single entries marked with the most common genes and DNA. For this sample there are around 6,000 distinct CDR3 sequences; 20% to 25% appear just once. Jointly, the top ten make up nearly 4.5% of the sample. Sequencing was performed on blood. The origin of the receptors is a human donor with a blood cancer.

This clonotype is judged medium-sized. The chain employs TRBV18 and TRBJ2-1, with TRBD1 matching 11 bases. Per germline, CDR1 KGHSH and CDR2 LQKENI. The CDR3 runs 15 residues. V was clipped by 3 bases and J by 6 bases; unmatched bases: 4. DNA of the CDR3: TGTGCCAGCTCACCGCCTGGGACAGGGGGCAATGAGCAGTTCTTC. This gives the protein CASSPPGTGGNEQFF.

This clonotype ranks as medium-sized. Here the CDR3 DNA reads TGTGCCTGGAGTCGCCAGGGAAACACTGAAGCTTTCTTT. Encoded protein: CAWSRQGNTEAFF. The chain uses TRBV30 and TRBJ1-1, with D tentatively TRBD1 (5 bases). The CDR3 length is 13 residues. The germline V gene has CDR1 GTSNPN and CDR2 SVGIG (reference sequence). V was clipped by 2 bases and J by 2 bases, with 9 bases between them.

This clonotype is medium-sized within its sample. The chain is built from TRBV6-5 and TRBJ2-7; 9 positions match TRBD2. Germline lookup yields CDR1 MNHEY and CDR2 SVGAGI. The CDR3 loop spans 14 amino acids. With V trimmed by 6 bases and J by 4 bases, 7 bases remained unmatched. The DNA for the CDR3 is TGTGCCAGCAGCCTGGGACTAGCTTCGTACGAGCAGTACTTC. It specifies CASSLGLASYEQYF.

Only a few counts were recorded for this clonotype. The chain uses TRBV5-1 and TRBJ2-2; 8 bases align to TRBD1. Trimming removed 4 bases from V and 8 bases from J; junction bases left unmatched: 7. Germline CDR1 reads SGHRS; CDR2 reads YFSETQ. The length of the CDR3 is 14 residues. The chain's CDR3 is CASSLRTGSGELFF. The CDR3 nucleotides are TGCGCCAGCAGCCTTCGGACAGGGTCAGGGGAGCTGTTTTTT.